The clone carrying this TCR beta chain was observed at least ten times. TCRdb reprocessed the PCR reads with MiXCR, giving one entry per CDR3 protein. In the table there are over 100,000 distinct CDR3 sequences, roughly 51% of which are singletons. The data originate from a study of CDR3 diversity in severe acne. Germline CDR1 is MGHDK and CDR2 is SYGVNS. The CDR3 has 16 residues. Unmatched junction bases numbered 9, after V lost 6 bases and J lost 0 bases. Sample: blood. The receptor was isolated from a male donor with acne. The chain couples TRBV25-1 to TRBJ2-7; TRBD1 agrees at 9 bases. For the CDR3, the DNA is TGTGCCAGCAGCGATCCCACAGGGGGCCCCTCCTACGAGCAGTACTTC. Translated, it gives CASSDPTGGPSYEQYF.